Presented here are 20 T cell receptor beta chains from one specimen sequenced in a study of beta chain features in type 1 diabetes. What was sequenced were expressed TCRB transcripts, since all of the isolated RNA had been reverse transcribed. The protocol was immunoSEQ multiplex PCR, while the TCRdb copy is restricted to in-frame clones and leaves out a portion. Here the sample spans 200,000 to 250,000 clones, 25% to 30% being singletons. Sequencing was done on a sample of central memory CD4+ T cells from blood. The receptor source for this set is a man aged 25 to 45 in good health.

The rearrangement joins TRBV30 to TRBJ2-7; D is uncertain. This CDR3 is built from 12 residues. CDR1 and CDR2 from the germline V gene are GTSNPN and SVGIG (reference sequence). V was clipped by 2 bases and J by 3 bases, with 8 bases between them. In DNA, the CDR3 is TGTGCCTGGAGTCGTCAGAACTACGAGCAGTACTTC. This codes for CAWSRQNYEQYF.

The chain recombines TRBV7-2 with TRBJ2-7; 13 positions match TRBD2. With V trimmed by 4 bases and J by 4 bases, 7 bases remained unmatched. Per the germline V gene, CDR1 is SGHTA and CDR2 is FQGNSA. The CDR3 is 16 amino acids. CDR3 DNA sequence: TGTGCCAGCAGCTCAGTACCGGGACTAGCGGGGTACGAGCAGTACTTC. The encoded protein is CASSSVPGLAGYEQYF.

The chain is built from TRBV30 and TRBJ2-7; weak D call: TRBD2 (6 bases). The CDR3 totals 15 residues. Germline V gene sequence: CDR1 GTSNPN, CDR2 SVGIG (reference sequence). V lost 0 bases and J 2 bases, leaving 14 bases between the germline ends. The CDR3 sequence: CAWSVPRGRAYEQYF. The CDR3 coding sequence is TGTGCCTGGAGTGTACCGCGGGGCCGGGCCTACGAGCAGTACTTC. Full variable domain (rest looked up from reference TRBV30 and TRBJ2-7): SQTIHQWPATLVQPVGSPLSLECTVEGTSNPNLYWYRQAAGRGLQLLFYSVGIGQISSEVPQNLSASRPQDRQFILSSKKLLLSDSGFYLCAWSVPRGRAYEQYFGPGTRLTVT.

This clone was counted a single time. The chain carries TRBV7-9 and TRBJ2-7, with a weak D call TRBD2 (6 bases). From germline, CDR1 is SEHNR and CDR2 FQNEAQ (reference sequence). The length of the CDR3 is 14 residues. Trimming stripped 5 bases from V and 0 bases from J, with 11 bases between. The CDR3 spells CASSPDYSSYEQYF. CDR3 DNA sequence: TGTGCCAGCAGCCCGGACTACAGCTCCTACGAGCAGTACTTC.

This clone was picked up a small number of times. The rearrangement joins TRBV7-2 to TRBJ2-1; D call uncertain. The germline V gene has CDR1 SGHTA and CDR2 FQGNSA. Trimming removed 4 bases from V and 2 bases from J, with 9 bases in between. The CDR3 has 14 residues. The CDR3 DNA reads as TGTGCCAGCAGCTGGGCTACCACCTACAATGAGCAGTTCTTC. It encodes CASSWATTYNEQFF.

This clone was recorded many times. It differs at one base from a far larger clone, so likely a read error. The same CDR3 is also encoded by other DNA sequences in this sample. The chain joins TRBV14 to TRBJ2-1, with a weak D call TRBD2 (6 bases). The V and J ends lost 6 bases and 7 bases respectively, with 22 bases between them. Germline lookup yields CDR1 SGHDN and CDR2 FVKESK. This CDR3 spans 16 amino acids. The CDR3 nucleotides are TGTGCCAGCAGGCGAGCGATGGGCCGGGCGGGGAATGAGCAGTTCTTC. It specifies CASRRAMGRAGNEQFF.

Ten or more counts support this clone. V gene TRBV7-9 combines with J gene TRBJ2-7; D might be TRBD1 (6 bases). This CDR3 spans 15 amino acids. Trimming pared 7 bases from V and 2 bases from J, leaving 18 bases between. CDR1 and CDR2 from the germline V gene are SEHNR and FQNEAQ (reference sequence). Here the CDR3 DNA reads TGTGCCAGCACCGAAGAGGGGGATCCAACCTACGAGCAGTACTTC. This codes for CASTEEGDPTYEQYF.

This clone was detected only a few times. The chain has TRBV19 and TRBJ2-1; the D is unclear. With 1 base removed from V and 0 bases from J, the gap between germline ends came to 13 bases. The CDR3 consists of 17 residues. Germline values: CDR1 LNHDA, CDR2 SQIVND (reference sequence). Written as DNA, the CDR3 is TGTGCCAGTAGTATAGTAGAAGGCGGTAGCTCCTACAATGAGCAGTTCTTC. Translated: CASSIVEGGSSYNEQFF.

The gene calls are TRBV6-6 and TRBJ2-1; TRBD2 agrees at 7 bases. The CDR3 covers 12 residues. Germline assignment: CDR1 MNHNY and CDR2 SVGAGI (reference sequence). Germline trimming cut 8 bases from V and 9 bases from J; bases unmatched to any gene: 7. The CDR3 nucleotides read TGTGCCAGCTCCTCGGGAGGAACTGAGCAGTTCTTC. Its translation: CASSSGGTEQFF.

V and J are TRBV5-4 and TRBJ2-6; D possibly corresponds to TRBD2 (5 bases). The V gene's germline CDR1 is SGHNT and CDR2 YYREEE (reference sequence). V lost 5 bases, J lost 0 bases, and 12 bases lay in between. CDR3 length equals 16 residues. CDR3 DNA sequence: TGTGCCAGCAGTACATGGGCGGGCTCTGGGGCCAACGTCCTGACTTTC. This translates into CASSTWAGSGANVLTF.

V usage is TRBV6-5 and J usage is TRBJ1-2; D is undetermined. V gave up 2 bases and J gave up 5 bases, with 12 bases separating them. CDR1 is MNHEY and CDR2 is SVGAGI in the germline V gene. CDR3 length: 14 amino acids. The DNA of the CDR3 is TGTGCCAGCAGTTACGACCCCCTGGGGTATGGCTACACCTTC. Amino acid sequence: CASSYDPLGYGYTF.

CDR3 protein: CASSRGSTDTQYF. CDR3 DNA sequence: TGTGCCAGCAGTCGCGGTAGCACAGATACGCAGTATTTT. The chain carries TRBV7-7 and TRBJ2-3, with unresolved D. The CDR3 runs 13 residues. CDR1 and CDR2 (germline): SSHAT, FNYEAQ (reference sequence). Trimming removed 6 bases from V and 0 bases from J, with 7 bases in between.

The table lists this clone with many counts. The J gene is TRBJ2-3, the V gene TRBV2; 10 bases map to TRBD2. This CDR3 comprises 15 residues. V shed 8 bases, J shed 3 bases, and the junction held 8 bases outside the gene matches. The V gene's germline CDR1 is SNHLY and CDR2 FYNNEI. CDR3 in DNA: TGTGCCAGCCGCCTGACTAGCGGGCGAACAGATACGCAGTATTTT. It is translated as CASRLTSGRTDTQYF. Combining the CDR3 with reference TRBV2 and TRBJ2-3 gives the whole variable domain EPEVTQTPSHQVTQMGQEVILRCVPISNHLYFYWYRQILGQKVEFLVSFYNNEISEKSEIFDDQFSVERPDGSNFTLKIRSTKLEDSAMYFCASRLTSGRTDTQYFGPGTRLTVL.

The chain carries TRBV10-3 and TRBJ2-2, with a weak D call TRBD2 (6 bases). V lost 7 bases, J lost 0 bases, and 9 bases lay in between. The CDR3 sequence is 14 residues long. Germline V gene sequence: CDR1 ENHRY, CDR2 SYGVKD. The CDR3 coding sequence is TGTGCCATCAAAAGGGAGGCGAACACCGGGGAGCTGTTTTTT. Protein sequence: CAIKREANTGELFF.

The table lists this clone with a few counts. The rearrangement links TRBV7-8 to TRBJ1-2, with 9 bases aligning to TRBD1. Per the germline V gene, CDR1 is SGHVS and CDR2 is FQNEAQ. CDR3 size: 13 residues. With V trimmed by 5 bases and J by 8 bases, 6 bases remained unmatched. DNA for the CDR3: TGTGCCAGCAGCACGGACAGGGGCGGCGGCTACACCTTC. It encodes CASSTDRGGGYTF.

This chain connects TRBV11-2 to TRBJ1-2; no firm D call. Germline-derived CDR1 and CDR2 are SGHAT and FQNNGV. Trimming removed 0 bases from V and 7 bases from J, with 9 bases in between. The CDR3 runs 13 residues. CDR3: CASSLEAGSGYTF. In nucleotides, the CDR3 is TGTGCCAGCAGCTTAGAAGCGGGGTCTGGCTACACCTTC. Using reference TRBV11-2 and TRBJ1-2 for the parts outside the CDR3, the full variable domain is EAGVAQSPRYKIIEKRQSVAFWCNPISGHATLYWYQQILGQGPKLLIQFQNNGVVDDSQLPKDRFSAERLKGVDSTLKIQPAKLEDSAVYLCASSLEAGSGYTFGSGTRLTVV.

The rearrangement links TRBV27 to TRBJ1-2, with D tentatively TRBD1 (6 bases). The V and J ends lost 5 bases and 6 bases respectively, with 16 bases between them. Germline CDR1 is MNHEY and CDR2 is SMNVEV (reference sequence). CDR3 length equals 14 residues. The CDR3 here is CASSPATGLNGYTF. In DNA, the CDR3 is TGTGCCAGCAGTCCCGCTACAGGGTTAAATGGCTACACCTTC.

In the case of this clone: A much larger clone differs by one base, so this may be a read error. Other DNA sequences in this sample translate to the same CDR3. The gene calls are TRBV5-1 and TRBJ2-5; the D is unclear. CDR1 and CDR2 from the germline V gene are SGHRS and YFSETQ. CDR3 length: 11 amino acids. V lost 0 bases to trimming and J lost 5 bases, with 2 bases between them. This CDR3 reads CASSLDETQYF. CDR3 coding DNA: TGCGCCAGCAGCTTGGACGAGACCCAGTACTTC.

This clone has only a few counts. This rearrangement joins TRBV13 to TRBJ1-6, with D unresolved. The CDR3 is 15 residues long. Germline V gene sequence: CDR1 PRHDT, CDR2 FYEKMQ (reference sequence). V gave up 5 bases and J gave up 3 bases, with 11 bases separating them. The CDR3 spells CASSPSLGYNSPLHF. In DNA form, the CDR3 reads TGTGCCAGCAGCCCCTCCCTCGGCTATAATTCACCCCTCCACTTT.

This clone showed up many times. Different DNA sequences within this sample yield the same CDR3. This chain uses TRBV11-3 with TRBJ2-3; no definite D call. Germline lookup yields CDR1 SGHNT and CDR2 YENEEA. This CDR3 is built from 14 residues. The V gene lost 2 bases and the J gene lost 0 bases, with 6 bases spanning the gap. CDR3 sequence reads: CASSLTTSTDTQYF. CDR3 coding DNA: TGTGCCAGCAGCTTAACCACTAGCACAGATACGCAGTATTTT. Full variable domain (missing parts from reference TRBV11-3 and TRBJ2-3): EAGVVQSPRYKIIEKKQPVAFWCNPISGHNTLYWYLQNLGQGPELLIRYENEEAVDDSQLPKDRFSAERLKGVDSTLKIQPAELGDSAVYLCASSLTTSTDTQYFGPGTRLTVL.